The source of this T cell receptor beta chain is a study of OX40 agonist ivuxolimab in advanced cancers. Describing the broader study: Ivuxolimab, which targeted the costimulatory receptor OX40 (CD134), was an agonistic, fully human IgG2 monoclonal antibody. Among the roughly 50 dose-escalation patients, 19 had hepatocellular carcinoma, some 15 melanoma, 9 renal cell carcinoma and 9 head and neck cancer. The purpose of peripheral TCRbeta sequencing was to test whether ivuxolimab changed TCR sequence diversity and led to clonal T-cell expansion. Partial responses occurred in three dose-escalation patients, of whom one had hepatocellular carcinoma and two had cutaneous melanoma. Intravenous ivuxolimab was administered to patients every 2 weeks at six dose levels: 0.01, 0.1, 0.3, 1.5, 3 and 10 mg/kg. Patients were allowed to have had prior anti-PD-1, anti-PD-L1 or anti-CTLA-4 therapy, and 40% of the dose-escalation patients had previously received checkpoint inhibitors. The dose-escalation cohort was almost 85% male with a mean age of around 62 years, ranging from about 23 to 85. The paper describes the monotherapy dose-escalation part (N of about 52 patients) of the phase I trial of ivuxolimab.

What the work shows at the level of the full study, not this receptor alone: Partial responders in the 0.1-3.0 mg/kg groups had among the lowest normalized peripheral clonal expansion, especially among CD8+ T cells. At doses from 0.1 to 3.0 mg/kg, clonal expansion was seen in both CD4+ and CD8+ blood T cells between baseline and week 6. Antigen specificity was not determined for the clonally expanded peripheral T cells. Low levels of normalized T-cell clonal expansion were also seen in some patients who did not respond. After ivuxolimab, more expanded clones were found on average in CD8+ T cells than in CD4+ T cells.

For sequencing of the TCRbeta CDR3 region, genomic DNA was extracted from the sorted cells. The immunoSEQ Assay was used for sequencing of TCRbeta CDR3 regions. Entries here come from immuneACCESS through TCRdb and include only in-frame sequences with V and J called. Some clones fail to appear in such tables; in the studies checked, an unresolved V gene covers under half of the shortfall, and the cause of the remainder is unknown. This sample is represented by over 35,000 clones; roughly nine tenths of them were singletons. The ten top clones hold roughly 4.5% of the sample. Via the germline V gene, CDR1 is SGHVS and CDR2 FQNEAQ. There are 15 amino acids in the CDR3, from cysteine to phenylalanine inclusive. Of all the DNA, just the CDR3 is kept, 45 bases in frame from base 1. V lost 5 bases and J lost 2 bases, and the count of bases not matched to a germline gene is 6. The trial excluded patients who had a history of autoimmune disease or who were on systemic immunosuppression. In every dose cohort, peripheral blood was drawn for TCR sequencing at baseline, cycle 4 day 1, and cycle 7 day 1. Samples were obtained from an open-label, multicenter, first-in-human phase I dose-escalation trial of ivuxolimab. Adults with locally advanced or metastatic melanoma, renal cell, hepatocellular, or head and neck squamous cell carcinoma were enrolled in the trial. Before TCR sequencing, CD4+ and CD8+ T cells were separately sorted from peripheral blood.

As to this clone: No antigen is known for it. It has no much larger one-base neighbor in the sample; base qualities were not kept.

The sequence came from an adult with an advanced solid tumor such as melanoma, head and neck, liver or kidney cancer. Sequencing was performed on CD4+ or CD8+ T cells sorted from blood, taken in a trial of the OX40 agonist ivuxolimab. The rearrangement joined TRBV7-8 to TRBJ2-1; 7 bases in between match TRBD1. The DNA reads as follows: TGTGCCAGCAGCCTCAGACAGGGTCCCTACAATGAGCAGTTCTTC. Its translation reads: CASSLRQGPYNEQFF.